This record covers a single T cell receptor beta chain. Its antigen is not known. This entry is derived from a study of T cells expressing NK-cell markers. Study information: Repertoires of TCR beta were obtained from T cells sorted as CD3+CD56+NKG2C+, CD3+CD56+NKG2C- and CD3+CD56-NKG2C+. Study results and caveats: What remained unclear was the HCMV specificity of expanded NKG2C+ T cell clones.

As the method of synthesis, 5'RACE template switching with UMIs yielded TCR beta cDNA. TCRdb reprocessed the 5' RACE reads, with one entry per CDR3 protein and no DNA. Its table records about 150,000 distinct CDR3 sequences. The CDR3 spans 16 residues. Germline V gene sequence: CDR1 KGHDR, CDR2 SFDVKD. This TCR came from a woman in her fifties or sixties in good health. Sequenced input: blood T cells: a sorted CD56 or NKG2C T cell subset, CD4+ or CD8+ T cells, or bulk PBMC T cells (not recorded which). The rearrangement uses TRBV24-1 and TRBJ2-3; without DNA, the TCRdb call of TRBD2 cannot be checked. CDR3 loop: CATGRQSGSEADTQYF.